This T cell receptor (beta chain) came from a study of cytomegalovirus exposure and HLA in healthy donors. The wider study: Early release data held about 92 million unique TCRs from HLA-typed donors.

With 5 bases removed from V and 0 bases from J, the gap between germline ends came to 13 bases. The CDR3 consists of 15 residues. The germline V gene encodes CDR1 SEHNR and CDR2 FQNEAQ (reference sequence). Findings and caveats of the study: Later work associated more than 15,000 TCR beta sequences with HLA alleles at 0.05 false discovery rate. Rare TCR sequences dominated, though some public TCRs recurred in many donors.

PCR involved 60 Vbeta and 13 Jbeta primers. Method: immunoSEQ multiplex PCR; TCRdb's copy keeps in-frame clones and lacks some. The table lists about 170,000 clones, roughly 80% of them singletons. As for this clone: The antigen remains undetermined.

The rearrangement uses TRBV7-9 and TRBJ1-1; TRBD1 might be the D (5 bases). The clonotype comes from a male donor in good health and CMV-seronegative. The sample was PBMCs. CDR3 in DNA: TGTGCCAGCAGCCCAAGACAGCTCATGAACACTGAAGCTTTCTTT. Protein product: CASSPRQLMNTEAFF.